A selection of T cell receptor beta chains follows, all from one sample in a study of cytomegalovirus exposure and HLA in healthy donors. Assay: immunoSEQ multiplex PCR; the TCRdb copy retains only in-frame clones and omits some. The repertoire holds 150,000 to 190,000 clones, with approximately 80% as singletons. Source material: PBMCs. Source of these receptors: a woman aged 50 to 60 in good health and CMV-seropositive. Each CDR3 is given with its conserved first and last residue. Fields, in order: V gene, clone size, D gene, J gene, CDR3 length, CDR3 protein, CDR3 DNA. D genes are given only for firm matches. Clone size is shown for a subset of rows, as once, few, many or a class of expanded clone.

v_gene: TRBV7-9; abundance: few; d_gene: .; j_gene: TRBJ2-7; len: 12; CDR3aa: CASSSQGREQYF; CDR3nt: TGTGCCAGCAGTTCACAGGGCAGGGAGCAGTACTTC
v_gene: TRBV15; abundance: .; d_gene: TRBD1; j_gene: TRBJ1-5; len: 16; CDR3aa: CATSRRQGAFNQPQHF; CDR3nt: TGTGCCACCAGCAGGCGACAGGGGGCTTTCAATCAGCCCCAGCATTTT
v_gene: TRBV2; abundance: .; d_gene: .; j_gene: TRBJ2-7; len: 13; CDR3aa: CASSDQVSYEQYF; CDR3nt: TGTGCCAGCAGTGACCAGGTTTCCTACGAGCAGTACTTC
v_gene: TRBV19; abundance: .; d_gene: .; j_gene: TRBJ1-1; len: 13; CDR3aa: CASSIDITTEAFF; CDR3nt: TGTGCCAGTAGTATTGACATAACCACTGAAGCTTTCTTT
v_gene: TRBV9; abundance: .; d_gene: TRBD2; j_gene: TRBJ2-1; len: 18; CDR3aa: CASSRMGAGALSYNEQFF; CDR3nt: TGTGCCAGCAGCCGAATGGGAGCGGGGGCCCTCTCCTACAATGAGCAGTTCTTC
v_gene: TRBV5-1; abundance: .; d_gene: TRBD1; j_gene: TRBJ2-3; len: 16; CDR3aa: CASSLSEQGAGDTQYF; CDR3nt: TGCGCCAGCAGCTTGAGCGAACAGGGGGCAGGAGATACGCAGTATTTT
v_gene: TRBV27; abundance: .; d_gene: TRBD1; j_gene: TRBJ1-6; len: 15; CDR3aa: CASSLYRDSNSPLHF; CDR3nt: TGTGCCAGCAGTTTATACCGGGACAGCAATTCACCCCTCCACTTT
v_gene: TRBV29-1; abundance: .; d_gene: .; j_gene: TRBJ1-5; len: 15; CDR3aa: CSVLVGGVSNQPQHF; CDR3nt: TGCAGCGTTCTCGTGGGGGGGGTTAGCAATCAGCCCCAGCATTTT
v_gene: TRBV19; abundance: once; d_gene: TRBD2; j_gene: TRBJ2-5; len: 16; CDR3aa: CASSISSGGQLETQYF; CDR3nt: TGTGCCAGTAGTATTTCGAGCGGGGGCCAGTTAGAGACCCAGTACTTC
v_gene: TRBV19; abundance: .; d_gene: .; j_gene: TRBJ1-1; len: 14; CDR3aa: CASSSRHKGVEAFF; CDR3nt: TGTGCCAGTAGTAGCCGACACAAGGGGGTTGAAGCTTTCTTT
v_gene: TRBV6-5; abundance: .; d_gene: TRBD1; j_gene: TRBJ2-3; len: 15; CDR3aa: CASRKGWQGADTQYF; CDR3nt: TGTGCCAGCAGAAAGGGGTGGCAGGGGGCAGATACGCAGTATTTT
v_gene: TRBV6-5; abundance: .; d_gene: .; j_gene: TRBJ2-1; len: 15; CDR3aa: CASRGGAIGNNEQFF; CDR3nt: TGTGCCAGCAGGGGGGGGGCTATCGGGAACAATGAGCAGTTCTTC
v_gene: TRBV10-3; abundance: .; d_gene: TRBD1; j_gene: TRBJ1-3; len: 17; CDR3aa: CAISVGQGTTAGNTIYF; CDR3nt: TGTGCCATCAGTGTGGGACAGGGGACGACGGCTGGAAACACCATATATTTT
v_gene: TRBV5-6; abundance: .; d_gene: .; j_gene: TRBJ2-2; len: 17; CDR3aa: CASSSPKLALNTGELFF; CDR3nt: TGTGCCAGCAGCTCCCCAAAACTAGCTTTAAACACCGGGGAGCTGTTTTTT
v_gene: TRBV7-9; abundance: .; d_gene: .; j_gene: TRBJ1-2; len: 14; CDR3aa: CASTYEVRYPGYTF; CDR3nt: TGTGCCAGCACCTATGAGGTCCGGTACCCTGGCTACACCTTC
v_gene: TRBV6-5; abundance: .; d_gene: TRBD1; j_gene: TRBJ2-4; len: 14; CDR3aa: CASSKGASKNIQYF; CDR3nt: TGTGCCAGCAGTAAGGGGGCATCCAAAAACATTCAGTACTTC